This TCR beta chain derives from a study of PD-L1 blockade in urothelial cancer. The overall study: Males with urothelial cancer arising in the bladder constituted most of the roughly 30 patients. Patients arrived having already received 0 to 3 prior chemotherapy regimens. Overall study findings and caveats: Larger 3-week expansion of tumor-associated blood clones was seen in durable-benefit patients. Better survival was predicted when blood TCR clonality before treatment fell below the median.

CDR1 is LNHDA and CDR2 is SQIVND in the germline V gene (reference sequence). Trimming took 4 bases from V and 4 from J; bases not matched to a gene: 2. This CDR3 comprises 13 residues. Time point: pretreatment peripheral blood. The protocol was immunoSEQ multiplex PCR, while the TCRdb copy is restricted to in-frame clones and leaves out a portion. This table holds around 57,000 clones, approximately 75% found once. Of note for this clone: What it binds is not known.

The source of this sequence is a man aged 65 to 85 with urothelial cancer. The chain employs TRBV19 and TRBJ1-2; 8 bases fit TRBD1. The sample in question was PBMCs, obtained around atezolizumab (anti-PD-L1) treatment. The DNA of the CDR3 is TGTGCCAGTAGTAATACAGGGGGCTATGGCTACACCTTC. Its protein product is CASSNTGGYGYTF.